A selection of T cell receptor beta chains follows, all from one sample in a study of T cells in localized non-small cell lung cancer. Assay used: immunoSEQ multiplex PCR; TCRdb lists only in-frame clones, some missing. The table lists about 33,000 clones, almost 90% of them singletons, with around 4.1% in the top ten. Material: peripheral blood, obtained before any cancer treatment. These receptors were collected from a man between 40 and 69 years old with stage I lung adenocarcinoma. Each CDR3 is given with its conserved first and last residue. The D gene is left open where the match is weak.

J	D	V	CDR3
TRBJ1-1	-	TRBV6-1	CASSDPGQNTEAFF
TRBJ1-1	-	TRBV6-1	CASSLSRRDTEAFF
TRBJ2-3	TRBD2	TRBV13	CASSFKRGPTDTQYF
TRBJ2-5	-	TRBV7-8	CASSLAQQHRQETQYF
TRBJ1-1	TRBD1	TRBV5-5	CASSFSWTGRFGAFF
TRBJ2-7	TRBD2	TRBV2	CASSDFEGLAMAYEQYF
TRBJ1-2	TRBD1	TRBV29-1	CSVGTGVGYGYTF
TRBJ2-7	-	TRBV5-1	CASSREGRSSYEQYF
TRBJ1-2	-	TRBV11-2	CASSSPPGGYGYTF
TRBJ2-1	-	TRBV19	CASSNSNEQFF
TRBJ2-7	TRBD1	TRBV6-6	CASSVTGTGLSEQYF
TRBJ1-6	-	TRBV19	CASSPGTTSPLHF
TRBJ2-2	TRBD1	TRBV9	CASSPDRVLGYTGELFF
TRBJ2-3	-	TRBV7-2	CASRTSMTDTQYF
TRBJ2-5	TRBD2	TRBV5-1	CASSPRGGLVETQYF
TRBJ1-5	-	TRBV7-6	CASSPGGHIRGNQPQHF
TRBJ2-2	-	TRBV5-5	CASSLVAQGTGELFF
TRBJ1-5	-	TRBV29-1	CSVEAGGGQPQHF
TRBJ2-3	TRBD1	TRBV10-1	CASSRTGGAVDTQYF
TRBJ2-3	-	TRBV6-4	CASSPQASTDTQYF
TRBJ1-2	-	TRBV6-1	CASRRDYGYTF
TRBJ1-3	-	TRBV11-2	CASSLEWGNTIYF
TRBJ1-2	-	TRBV5-5	CASSSGDPGIWYGYTF
TRBJ2-7	TRBD1	TRBV5-6	CASSTNRGVPEQYF
TRBJ2-7	TRBD1	TRBV5-1	CASSLTGTESREQYF
TRBJ2-7	-	TRBV9	CASSDQGLGEQYF
TRBJ1-2	-	TRBV18	CASSPSRLPSGGYTF
TRBJ1-5	TRBD1	TRBV6-1	CASTPDRGNQPQHF
TRBJ2-1	TRBD1	TRBV4-1	CASSQRQGTSLVEQFF
TRBJ2-1	TRBD2	TRBV4-1	CASSQTLAGGNEQFF
TRBJ2-3	TRBD2	TRBV7-2	CASSTSGGIHGTQYF
TRBJ1-5	-	TRBV5-4	CASSLGSQPQHF
TRBJ1-3	-	TRBV18	CASSPGPGNTIYF
TRBJ1-1	-	TRBV30	CAWRTGIHTEAFF
TRBJ2-3	TRBD2	TRBV5-1	CASSLSGAPADTQYF
TRBJ1-1	TRBD1	TRBV25-1	CASRPDRGNTEAFF
TRBJ2-7	TRBD2	TRBV18	CASSPPGLAGSPSGGYEQYF
TRBJ1-2	-	TRBV6-6	CASTPRGQNYGYTF
TRBJ1-2	TRBD1	TRBV10-2	CASTEVGQGPNGYTF
TRBJ1-1	-	TRBV7-3	CASSGAENTEAFF
TRBJ2-5	-	TRBV5-3	CARSFAREKTQYF
TRBJ2-1	TRBD2	TRBV27	CASSPPGTSYNEQFF
TRBJ1-1	-	TRBV12-5	CASGKGLMNTEAFF
TRBJ1-1	TRBD1	TRBV6-5	CAPYGGQGDTEAFF